Presented here are 20 T cell receptor beta chains from one specimen sequenced in a study of blood T cell repertoires in COVID-19. The repertoire was sequenced with immunoSEQ multiplex PCR; TCRdb's copy has only in-frame clones and lacks some. The table records some 200,000 clones, about 89% of them present only once. Material for sequencing was PBMCs or T cells enriched from blood (not recorded which). These receptors came from a woman in her late teens or twenties who had recovered from COVID-19.

V and J are TRBV19 and TRBJ2-1; 7 bases are a match to TRBD1. With 3 bases clipped from V and 0 bases from J, the junction kept 8 bases outside the gene matches. CDR1 LNHDA and CDR2 SQIVND come from the germline V gene (reference sequence). There are 17 residues in the CDR3. The CDR3 coding sequence is TGTGCCAGTAGTATCCAGCCGACAGGGAGCTCCTACAATGAGCAGTTCTTC. This gives the protein CASSIQPTGSSYNEQFF.

V is TRBV6-5 and J is TRBJ2-5; 8 nucleotides line up with TRBD1. The trim removed 0 bases at V and 1 base at J, leaving 4 bases unmatched. Germline CDR1 is MNHEY and CDR2 is SVGAGI. This CDR3 is built from 16 residues. The CDR3 DNA reads TGTGCCAGCAGTTACTCGAGAGGGACAGGCCAAGAGACCCAGTACTTC. This encodes CASSYSRGTGQETQYF.

This clone turned up a few times. CDR3 DNA sequence: TGTGCCAGCTTCGATGGGGGCATAGAAGAGACCCAGTACTTC. It specifies CASFDGGIEETQYF. J is TRBJ2-5 and V is TRBV2; maybe TRBD1 (6 bases). The length of the CDR3 is 14 residues. CDR1 is SNHLY, CDR2 FYNNEI, per germline. The V gene lost 8 bases and the J gene lost 3 bases, with 16 bases spanning the gap.

The V gene is TRBV6-1, the J gene TRBJ1-1; no clear D. Trimming removed 2 bases from V and 3 bases from J, with 4 bases in between. CDR3 length: 12 residues. Per the germline V gene, CDR1 is MNHNS and CDR2 is SASEGT. CDR3 region: CASSEQYTEAFF. The DNA of the CDR3 is TGTGCCAGCAGTGAACAGTACACTGAAGCTTTCTTT.

The chain recombines TRBV21-1 with TRBJ2-2; the table calls TRBD1, which could not be checked here. TRBV21-1 is termed a pseudogene. The CDR3 is made up of 18 amino acids. The CDR3 DNA is TGTGCCAGCAGCAAGCTAACCCGGGACAGGGGTAGGACCGGGGAGCTGTTTTTT. It codes for CASSKLTRDRGRTGELFF.

For this clone: The junction differs from germline at one of its ends, possibly a read error. The rearrangement joins TRBV2 to TRBJ1-2, with D hard to call. The CDR3 covers 12 residues. The germline gives CDR1 SNHLY, CDR2 FYNNEI. The CDR3 reads CASSEANVWATF. The DNA for the CDR3 is TGTGCCAGCAGTGAAGCTAATGTGTGGGCGACATTC.

The rearrangement links TRBV11-2 to TRBJ1-1; possible D gene TRBD1, 5 bases. CDR3 length equals 13 residues. The germline V gene encodes CDR1 SGHAT and CDR2 FQNNGV. Trimming removed 3 bases from V and 5 bases from J, with 10 bases in between. Here the CDR3 reads CASSFFRGTEAFF. CDR3 DNA sequence: TGTGCCAGCAGCTTCTTCCGGGGGACTGAAGCTTTCTTT.

This clone was found once. The chain recombines TRBV2 with TRBJ2-4; TRBD2 matches at 10 bases. V dropped 3 bases and J dropped 8; count of bases not matched to a gene: 7. The CDR3 has 15 amino acids. Germline V gene lookup returns CDR1 SNHLY and CDR2 FYNNEI. In nucleotides, the CDR3 is TGTGCCAGCAGTGAGTGGAGCGGGGGGGCAGACATTCAGTACTTC. Translation gives CASSEWSGGADIQYF.

The rearrangement links TRBV5-6 to TRBJ2-3; weak D call: TRBD2 (6 bases). There are 16 residues in the CDR3. The V gene lost 2 bases and the J gene lost 3 bases, with 16 bases spanning the gap. CDR1 is SGHDT, CDR2 YYEEEE, per germline. CDR3 nucleotides: TGTGCCAGCAGCTTAACCGCAGGAGGGAGAACAGATACGCAGTATTTT. Protein: CASSLTAGGRTDTQYF.

J is TRBJ2-1 and V is TRBV3-1 (or the pseudogene TRBV3-2); the match to TRBD1 covers 7 bases. Trimming removed 3 bases from V and 7 bases from J; junction bases left unmatched: 12. CDR1 and CDR2 from the germline V gene are LGHDT and YNNKEL (reference sequence). The CDR3 is 16 residues long. The CDR3 is CASSHSDRAGPNEQFF. The CDR3 DNA reads TGTGCCAGCAGCCATTCAGACAGGGCCGGTCCAAATGAGCAGTTCTTC.

The chain recombines TRBV12-5 with TRBJ2-1; TRBD2 is a possible D gene (5 bases). The germline V and J ends were trimmed by 0 bases and 13 bases, with 10 bases remaining between them. Germline assignment: CDR1 LGHNT and CDR2 FRNRAP. The CDR3 has 12 residues. In DNA, the CDR3 is TGTGCTAGTGGTTTGGTAAGAGGGTACCAGTTCTTC. Amino acid sequence: CASGLVRGYQFF. Full variable domain (missing parts from reference TRBV12-5 and TRBJ2-1): DARVTQTPRHKVTEMGQEVTMRCQPILGHNTVFWYRQTMMQGLELLAYFRNRAPLDDSGMPKDRFSAEMPDATLATLKIQPSEPRDSAVYFCASGLVRGYQFFGPGTRLTVL.

The chain recombines TRBV9 with TRBJ2-7; 7 bases fit TRBD1. This CDR3 comprises 13 residues. Trimming cost V 3 bases and J 4 bases; bases outside gene matches: 4. From germline, CDR1 is SGDLS and CDR2 YYNGEE. CDR3 in amino acids: CASSATDRYEQYF. In nucleotides, the CDR3 is TGTGCCAGCAGCGCTACGGACAGGTACGAGCAGTACTTC.

The chain links TRBV11-2 to TRBJ2-6; 7 bases map to TRBD1. Per the germline V gene, CDR1 is SGHAT and CDR2 is FQNNGV. V shed 4 bases, J shed 1 base, and the junction held 4 bases outside the gene matches. The CDR3 loop spans 16 amino acids. The CDR3 nucleotides are TGTGCCAGCAGCTCATTACAGGGGTCTGGGGCCAACGTCCTGACTTTC. This translates into CASSSLQGSGANVLTF. The entire variable domain, with the rest obtained from reference TRBV11-2 and TRBJ2-6, is as follows: EAGVAQSPRYKIIEKRQSVAFWCNPISGHATLYWYQQILGQGPKLLIQFQNNGVVDDSQLPKDRFSAERLKGVDSTLKIQPAKLEDSAVYLCASSSLQGSGANVLTFGAGSRLTVL.

The genes are TRBV6-5 and TRBJ2-7; D is perhaps TRBD1 (7 bases). This CDR3 contains 15 residues. The V end was cut by 6 bases, the J end by 2 bases, with 17 bases between. CDR1 and CDR2 from the germline V gene are MNHEY and SVGAGI. CDR3 sequence: CASRQYRGGAYEQYF. The CDR3 bases are TGTGCCAGCAGGCAATACAGGGGAGGAGCCTACGAGCAGTACTTC.

V usage is TRBV27 and J usage is TRBJ1-6; the match to TRBD1 covers 7 bases. V lost 5 bases, J lost 9 bases, and 7 bases stayed unmatched. The CDR3 extends over 14 amino acids. Germline V gene lookup returns CDR1 MNHEY and CDR2 SMNVEV (reference sequence). CDR3 sequence reads: CASSPTGLGSPLHF. In DNA form, the CDR3 reads TGTGCCAGCAGTCCGACAGGGTTGGGTTCACCCCTCCACTTT.

This clone was detected a few times. V is TRBV6-5 and J is TRBJ1-1, with 8 bases that match TRBD1. The CDR3 covers 14 residues. V was clipped by 7 bases and J by 6 bases; unmatched bases: 10. Germline-derived CDR1 and CDR2 are MNHEY and SVGAGI. This CDR3 is CASTASGGRAEAFF. DNA of the CDR3: TGTGCCAGCACCGCGTCAGGGGGCAGAGCTGAAGCTTTCTTT.

In DNA form, the CDR3 reads TGTGCCAGCAGCTTTCTTTACGAGGAGACCCAGTACTTC. It encodes CASSFLYEETQYF. The chain recombines TRBV5-5 with TRBJ2-5; no clear D gene. The V gene's germline CDR1 is SGHKS and CDR2 YYEKEE (reference sequence). The CDR3 has 13 amino acids. Trimming shortened V by 2 bases and J by 5 bases, and 10 bases separated the two germline ends.

This chain links TRBV5-4 with TRBJ2-2, with D possibly being TRBD2 (6 bases). Trimming removed 4 bases from V and 5 bases from J, with 6 bases in between. The germline V gene encodes CDR1 SGHNT and CDR2 YYREEE (reference sequence). The CDR3 loop spans 12 amino acids. CDR3 sequence reads: CASSGGTGELFF. CDR3 nucleotides: TGTGCCAGCAGCGGAGGGACCGGGGAGCTGTTTTTT.

V is TRBV9 and J is TRBJ2-6; D possibly corresponds to TRBD1 (5 bases). The CDR3 is made up of 18 amino acids. Germline V CDR1 and CDR2: SGDLS, YYNGEE. V was cut by 0 bases and J by 0 bases, with 13 bases left in between. The CDR3 DNA reads TGTGCCAGCAGCGTAGCTAGGGGTCCGAGCTCTGGGGCCAACGTCCTGACTTTC. Protein product: CASSVARGPSSGANVLTF.

CDR3 DNA: TGTGCCAGCAGCAGCCAGGTAGGGGGCAACACTGAAGCTTTCTTT. Encoded protein: CASSSQVGGNTEAFF. The rearrangement joins TRBV9 to TRBJ1-1, with 7 bases that match TRBD1. The CDR3 has 15 residues. The junction had 8 bases not matched to a gene; V was cut back by 4 bases and J by 2 bases. CDR1 and CDR2 from the germline V gene are SGDLS and YYNGEE.